This TCR beta chain emerged from a study of cytomegalovirus exposure and HLA in healthy donors (dated by TCRdb to the late 2010s). Some background on the complete study: An earlier analysis of more than 550 of the donors reported 276 Gb of sequence data and 95 million to 130 million unique TCR beta sequences obtained from approximately 180 million T cells. A later genetic analysis used genome-wide SNP genotypes for about 60% of the roughly 700 donors, treating that subset as a discovery cohort. The aim of the study was to test whether cataloging public T cell receptors could identify signatures of past pathogen exposure. Among the roughly 400 genotyped donors, around 81% belonged to the genetic ancestry cluster associated with self-reported Caucasian donors. To decide whether each TCR beta V gene segment behaved as functional or pseudogenic, an earlier analysis of approximately 590 of the donors relied on high-throughput TCR beta sequencing. Donor age, sex, ethnicity and CMV serostatus were collected together with the repertoire data. HLA typing covered class I and class II loci at four-digit resolution. On average, about 240,000 unique TCR beta nucleotide sequences were sequenced per donor among a few hundred genotyped donors of the cohort, with roughly 18% of those sequences being non-productive. Roughly 5 DR-DQ haplotypes were handled as single units for association and clustering because linkage in the cohort was strong. Besides the first cohort of approximately 670 subjects, a separate validation cohort made up of over 100 different subjects was used. Typing coverage differed by locus: A, B, C, DRB1 and DQB1 were typed in roughly 620-630 donors, DQA1 in approximately 520, DPA1 in over 600, and DPB1 in around 440. About 280 gigabases of sequencing data and roughly 81 million unique TCR sequences made up an early release that covered under 750 HLA-typed donors. A later analysis re-examined previously published TCR beta repertoires from more than 600 donors and added high-resolution HLA genotyping to investigate patterns of TCR occurrence. Every discovery cohort repertoire had been produced on one sequencing platform. In the later analysis, no new phenotypic data were used to find candidate immune exposures; instead, reliance was placed on TCR beta sequences and their occurrence across donors. The T cell repertoires of several hundred subjects were profiled by immunosequencing and related to cytomegalovirus serostatus. To predict cytomegalovirus infection status, the study combined high-throughput TCR immunosequencing, statistical association of individual TCRs with disease status, and machine learning. The research as a whole found: The only immune exposure information available for the cohort was CMV serostatus. Because the 87-base-pair reads could not distinguish some IMGT-functional V segments, including TRBV6-2 and TRBV6-3, those segments were excluded. Specific HLA alleles were associated with 16,951 TCR beta sequences at a false discovery rate of 0.05 in a later analysis. The classifier was reported to diagnose cytomegalovirus status with high specificity and sensitivity in both the original and validation cohorts. This cohort had only TCR beta chains sequenced, and the lack of alpha or paired-chain data limited which features could be detected. Across donors, most TCR sequences were observed very rarely, whereas some public TCRs were present in many individuals. A further reported finding was that TCR beta sequences accurately predicted the HLA-A and HLA-B alleles for most subjects in the first cohort. Compared with equally common non-associated chains, HLA-associated TCR beta chains in a later analysis were more clonally expanded and had lower generation probabilities. Because counts were too low, more than 15 rarely observed V segments, including chromosome 9 orphons, were excluded from the earlier analysis of several hundred of the donors. The presence/absence analyses assumed that sequencing depth was roughly uniform across donors, and that assumption may not be true. The study listed 150 to 200 TCR beta chains as associated with cytomegalovirus. Strong co-occurrence of HLA alleles, especially DR and DQ, made assigning TCR associations to individual alleles difficult. V-gene and J-gene trimming of TCR beta chains was associated with a missense DCLRE1C variant in a later genetic analysis, and the association was replicated in an independent cohort. The authors suggested that the approach could potentially be generalized to other disease states and immunological phenotypes. Correlated functional status among segregating V segments might be attributable to linkage disequilibrium, but an unknown experimental factor could not be ruled out. A cluster of highly shared sequence variants was judged likely to represent a technical artifact of the sequencing pipeline. According to a later analysis, most CMV-associated TCR beta chains appeared to be HLA-restricted, and the HLA associations seemed to be driven largely by CMV exposure. In vitro tests confirmed that a few of the cytomegalovirus-associated TCR beta chains recognize cytomegalovirus antigens. In a later genetic analysis, fewer N-insertions in productive TCRs were reported among donors in an Asian-associated ancestry cluster than the roughly 700-donor mean. In a later analysis, the rate of TCR association differed among HLA loci, with DRB1 alleles having the most associated TCRs and HLA-C alleles having the fewest. In a later analysis, several top co-occurrence clusters were reported to appear linked to parvovirus B19, influenza, CMV and Epstein-Barr virus. In an earlier analysis of some 500 of the donors, most TCR beta V segments appeared in productive rearrangements about 87% or about 30% of the time, broadly matching IMGT annotations. Because HLA typing was unavailable for some donors at each locus, only the typed subset was used in association tests.

The cohort comprised several hundred healthy bone marrow donors. All cohort members were sampled while nominally healthy, although unrecorded immune exposures were likely present. The donor tested CMV seropositive, placing the donor among the 289 seropositive members of the cohort. Each donor provided a peripheral blood sample, and peripheral blood mononuclear cells were used for TCR beta sequencing. Genomic DNA was extracted from the blood cell samples with the Qiagen DNeasy Blood Extraction Kit. Libraries were constructed by the immunoSEQ multiplex PCR assay. For the multiplex PCR, a mixture combining 60 forward primers for TCR Vbeta segments and 13 reverse primers for TCR Jbeta segments was used. The CDR3 region of rearranged TCR beta genes was amplified from genomic DNA by a multiplex PCR assay. Amplified TCR beta libraries were sequenced as 87-base-pair reads on the Illumina HiSeq System. For the original study's pipeline: A later analysis tallied around 87 million unique TCR beta chains across the 550 to 850 repertoires, and around 9.9 million of those chains were shared by two or more donors. To remove PCR and sequencing errors, raw reads were error-corrected and collapsed into unique sequences using a nearest-neighbor algorithm that merged closely related sequences. CDR3 sequences were aligned to IMGT reference sequences to assign V, D and J gene segments. For a sequence to be retained, a match of at least six nucleotides to both a V gene segment and a J gene segment was required. A rearrangement was called productive if the CDR3 had no stop codons and remained in frame with V and J, and every other rearrangement was called non-productive. CDR3 was defined by IMGT convention, running from the second conserved V-encoded cysteine to the conserved J-encoded phenylalanine. The earlier analysis of about 570 of the donors excluded any sequence lacking an unambiguous match to a single V gene segment. An earlier analysis of several hundred of the donors classified V segments as functional when productive rearrangements were above 56.7% and as segregating when the standard deviation between donors was above 5%. A statistical classification framework was built to diagnose cytomegalovirus status from the catalog of TCR beta chain sequences. V and J gene assignment, in a later analysis, came from comparing TCR nucleotide sequences with IMGT/GENE-DB human TR gene sequences. Using the TCRdist pipeline, a later analysis assigned CDR3 sequences along with most-parsimonious VDJ recombination scenarios. A later analysis defined each TCR beta chain by its CDR3 amino acid sequence plus V-gene family, and excluded reads lacking a unique V-gene family. In a later analysis, fewer than 600 highly shared, low-generation-probability nucleotide sequences were removed to address suspected cross-contamination and a sequencing artifact. In a later analysis, a clonal expansion index for each public chain was calculated from normalized within-repertoire ranks of inferred template counts. A later analysis computed generation probabilities with a VDJ recombination model fitted to out-of-frame rearrangements, and checked the results against IGoR. In a later analysis, TCR-TCR, TCR-HLA and TCR-CMV co-occurrence was scored with hypergeometric tests, and a repertoire-size bias correction was applied to TCR pairs. In a later analysis, false discovery rates were estimated by permuting HLA or CMV assignments 20 times. In a later analysis, co-occurring TCRs were grouped using DBSCAN, with TCRdist sequence similarity added in when clustering inside HLA-allele-positive subsets. For co-occurrence clustering, repertoires with fewer than 30,000 or more than 120,000 public chains were excluded, along with roughly 5 repertoires with anomalous nucleotide sharing. TCRdb took over this immuneACCESS table, retaining in-frame rearrangements with V and J assigned. Such tables are incomplete; in checked studies, under half of the missing clones stem from an unresolved V gene, and the remainder is unexplained. V, J and clone size derive from that table, while D and trimming were established from the DNA sequence. The sample table holds 150,000 to 200,000 clones, of which around two thirds were seen once. More than 9% of the sample belongs to the ten largest clones.

Note on this clone: Its antigen remains unidentified. No base quality information exists; no much larger clone differs at one position.

Sequences SNHLY (CDR1) and FYNNEI (CDR2) are obtained from the germline V gene. Reading from cysteine to phenylalanine, the CDR3 counts 14 amino acids. Of all the DNA, just the CDR3 is kept, 42 bases in frame from base 1. This TCR was sampled from a man younger than 45 in good health and CMV-seropositive. What was sequenced was PBMCs. In this chain, TRBV2 is recombined with TRBJ2-5; a tentative D call is TRBD1 (7 bases match). The J call may not be correct, given that the DNA end is closer to TRBJ2-7. The CDR3 amino acid sequence is: CASSSQGGSYEQYF. The sequenced DNA is TGTGCCAGCAGTTCTCAGGGGGGCTCCTACGAGCAGTACTTC.